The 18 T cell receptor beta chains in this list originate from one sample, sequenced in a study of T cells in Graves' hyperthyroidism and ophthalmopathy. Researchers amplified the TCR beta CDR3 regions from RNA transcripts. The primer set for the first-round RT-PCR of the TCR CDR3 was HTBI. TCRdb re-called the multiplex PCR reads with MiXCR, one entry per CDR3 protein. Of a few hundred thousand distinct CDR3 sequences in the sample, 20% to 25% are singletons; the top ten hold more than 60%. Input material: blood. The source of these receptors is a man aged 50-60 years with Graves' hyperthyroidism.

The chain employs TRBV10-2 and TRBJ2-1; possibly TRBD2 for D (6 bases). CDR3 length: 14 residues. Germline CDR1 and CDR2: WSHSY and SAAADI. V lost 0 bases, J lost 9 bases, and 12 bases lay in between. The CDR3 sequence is CASSESETRGEQFF. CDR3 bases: TGCGCCAGCAGTGAGTCCGAGACTAGAGGTGAGCAGTTCTTC.

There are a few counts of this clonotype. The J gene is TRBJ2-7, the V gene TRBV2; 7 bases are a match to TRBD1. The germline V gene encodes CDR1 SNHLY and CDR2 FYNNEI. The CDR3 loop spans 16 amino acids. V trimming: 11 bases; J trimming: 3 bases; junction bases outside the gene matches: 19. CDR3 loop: CAPLDRPYETDYEQYF. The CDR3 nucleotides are TGTGCCCCCCTGGACAGGCCCTACGAAACAGACTACGAGCAGTACTTC.

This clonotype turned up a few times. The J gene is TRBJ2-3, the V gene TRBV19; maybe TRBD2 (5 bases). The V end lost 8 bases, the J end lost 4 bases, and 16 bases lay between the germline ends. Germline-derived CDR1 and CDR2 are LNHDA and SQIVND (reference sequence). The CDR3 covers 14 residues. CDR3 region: CASGSADWADTQYF. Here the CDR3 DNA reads TGTGCCAGTGGGAGCGCTGACTGGGCAGATACGCAGTATTTT.

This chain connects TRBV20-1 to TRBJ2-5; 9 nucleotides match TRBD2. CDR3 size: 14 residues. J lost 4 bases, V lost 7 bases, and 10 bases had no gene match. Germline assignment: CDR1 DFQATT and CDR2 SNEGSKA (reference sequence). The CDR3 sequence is CSGSMAGGLETQYF. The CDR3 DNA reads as TGCAGTGGGTCTATGGCGGGAGGGTTAGAGACCCAGTACTTC.

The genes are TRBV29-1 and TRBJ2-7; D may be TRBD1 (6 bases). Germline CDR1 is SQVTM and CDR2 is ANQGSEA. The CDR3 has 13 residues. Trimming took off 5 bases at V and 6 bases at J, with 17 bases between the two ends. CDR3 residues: CSVKGVRASEQYF. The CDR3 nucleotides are TGCAGCGTTAAGGGGGTTCGGGCAAGCGAGCAGTACTTC.

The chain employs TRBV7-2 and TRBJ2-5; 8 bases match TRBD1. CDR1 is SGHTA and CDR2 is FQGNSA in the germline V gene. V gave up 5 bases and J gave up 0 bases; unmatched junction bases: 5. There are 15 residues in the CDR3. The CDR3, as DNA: TGTGCCAGCAGCATCACAGGGGGTGACCAAGAGACCCAGTACTTC. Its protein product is CASSITGGDQETQYF.

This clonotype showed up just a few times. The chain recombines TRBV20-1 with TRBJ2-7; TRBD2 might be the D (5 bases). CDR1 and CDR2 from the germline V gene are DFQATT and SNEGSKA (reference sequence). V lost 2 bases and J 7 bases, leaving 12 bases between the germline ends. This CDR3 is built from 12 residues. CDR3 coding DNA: TGCAGTGCTAGACTAGCTGACCGGGAGCAGTACTTC. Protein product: CSARLADREQYF.

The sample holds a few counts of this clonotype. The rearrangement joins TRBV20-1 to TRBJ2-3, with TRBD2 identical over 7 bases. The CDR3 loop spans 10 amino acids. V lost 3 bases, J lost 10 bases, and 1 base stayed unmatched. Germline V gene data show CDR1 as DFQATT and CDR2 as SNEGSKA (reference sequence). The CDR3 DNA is TGCAGTGCTAGTCGGGAGGCGCAGTATTTT. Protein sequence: CSASREAQYF.

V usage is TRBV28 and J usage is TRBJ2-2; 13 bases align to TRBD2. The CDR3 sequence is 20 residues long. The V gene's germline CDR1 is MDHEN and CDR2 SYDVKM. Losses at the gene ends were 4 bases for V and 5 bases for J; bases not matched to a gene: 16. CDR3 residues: CASSSHISPTSGRVTGELFF. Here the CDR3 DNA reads TGTGCCAGCAGTTCGCATATCTCCCCTACTAGCGGGAGGGTGACCGGGGAGCTGTTTTTT.

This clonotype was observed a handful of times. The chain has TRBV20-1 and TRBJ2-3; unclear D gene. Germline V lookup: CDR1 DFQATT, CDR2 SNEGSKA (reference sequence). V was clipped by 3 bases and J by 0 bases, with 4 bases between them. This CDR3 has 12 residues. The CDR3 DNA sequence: TGCAGTGCTAGCGAGAGCACAGATACGCAGTATTTT. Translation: CSASESTDTQYF.

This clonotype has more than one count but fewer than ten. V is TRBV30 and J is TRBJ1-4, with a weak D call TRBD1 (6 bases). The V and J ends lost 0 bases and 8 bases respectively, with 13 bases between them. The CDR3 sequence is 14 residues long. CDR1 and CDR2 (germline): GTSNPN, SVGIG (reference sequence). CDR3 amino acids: CAWSVGGRGEKLFF. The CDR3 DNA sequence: TGTGCCTGGAGTGTGGGTGGCAGGGGCGAAAAACTGTTTTTT.

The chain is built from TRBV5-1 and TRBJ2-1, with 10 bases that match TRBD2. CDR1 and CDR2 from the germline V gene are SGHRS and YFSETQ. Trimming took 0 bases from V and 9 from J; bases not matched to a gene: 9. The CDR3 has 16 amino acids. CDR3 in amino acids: CASSLARLAGVSEQFF. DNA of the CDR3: TGCGCCAGCAGCTTGGCCCGTCTAGCGGGGGTGAGTGAGCAGTTCTTC.

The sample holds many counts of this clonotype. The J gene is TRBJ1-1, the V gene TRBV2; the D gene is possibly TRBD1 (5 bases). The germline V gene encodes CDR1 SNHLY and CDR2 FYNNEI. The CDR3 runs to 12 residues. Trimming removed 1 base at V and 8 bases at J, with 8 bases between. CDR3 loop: CASSEVEGEAFF. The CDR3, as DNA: TGTGCCAGCAGTGAAGTGGAGGGGGAAGCTTTCTTT.

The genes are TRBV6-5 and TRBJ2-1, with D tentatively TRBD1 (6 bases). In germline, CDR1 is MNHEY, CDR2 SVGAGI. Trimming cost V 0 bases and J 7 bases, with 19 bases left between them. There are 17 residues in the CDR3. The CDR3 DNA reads TGTGCCAGCAGTTACTCGTTTGAAGTTCCAGGGGTGAATGAGCAGTTCTTC. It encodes CASSYSFEVPGVNEQFF.

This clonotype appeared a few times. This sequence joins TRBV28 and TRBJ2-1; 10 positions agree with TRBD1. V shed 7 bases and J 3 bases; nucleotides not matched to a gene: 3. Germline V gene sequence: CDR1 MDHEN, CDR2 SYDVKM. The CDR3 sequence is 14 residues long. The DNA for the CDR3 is TGTGCCAGCACTTGGGACAGGGGCTACAATGAGCAGTTCTTC. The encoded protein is CASTWDRGYNEQFF.

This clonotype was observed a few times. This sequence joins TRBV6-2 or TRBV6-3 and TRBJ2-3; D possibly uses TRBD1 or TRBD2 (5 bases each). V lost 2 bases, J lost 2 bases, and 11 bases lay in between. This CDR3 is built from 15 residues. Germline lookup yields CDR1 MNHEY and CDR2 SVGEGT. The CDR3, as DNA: TGTGCCAGCAGTTACGCCCGGGACCCCACAGATACGCAGTATTTT. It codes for CASSYARDPTDTQYF.

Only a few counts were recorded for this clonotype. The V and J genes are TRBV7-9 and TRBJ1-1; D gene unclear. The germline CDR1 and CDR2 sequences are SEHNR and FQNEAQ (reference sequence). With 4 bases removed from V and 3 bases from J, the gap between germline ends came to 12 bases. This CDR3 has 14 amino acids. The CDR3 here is CASSSSSGHTEAFF. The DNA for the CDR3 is TGTGCCAGCAGCTCCAGTTCCGGGCACACTGAAGCTTTCTTT.

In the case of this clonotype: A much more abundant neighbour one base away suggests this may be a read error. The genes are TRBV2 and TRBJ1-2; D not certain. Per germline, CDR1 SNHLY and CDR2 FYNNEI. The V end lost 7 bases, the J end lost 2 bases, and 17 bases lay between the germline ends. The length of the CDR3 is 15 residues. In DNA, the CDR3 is TGTGCCAGCAATGTGTCGGTCGGAGACAACTATGGCTACACCTTC. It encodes CASNVSVGDNYGYTF.